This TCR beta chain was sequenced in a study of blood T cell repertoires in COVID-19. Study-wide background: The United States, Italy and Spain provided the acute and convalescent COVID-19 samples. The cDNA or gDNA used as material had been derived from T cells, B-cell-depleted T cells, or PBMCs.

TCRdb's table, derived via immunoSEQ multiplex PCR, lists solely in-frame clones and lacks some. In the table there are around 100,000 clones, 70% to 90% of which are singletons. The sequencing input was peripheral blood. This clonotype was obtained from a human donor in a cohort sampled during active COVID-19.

The CDR3 is CATSDLGGADTGELFF. In DNA form, the CDR3 reads TGTGCCACCAGTGATTTGGGGGGGGCCGATACCGGGGAGCTGTTTTTT. The rearrangement links TRBV24-1 to TRBJ2-2, with D possibly TRBD2 on 7 matching bases. Germline loops: CDR1 KGHDR, CDR2 SFDVKD. Trimming left V 0 bases short and J 5 bases short, with 12 bases between. This CDR3 has 16 amino acids.